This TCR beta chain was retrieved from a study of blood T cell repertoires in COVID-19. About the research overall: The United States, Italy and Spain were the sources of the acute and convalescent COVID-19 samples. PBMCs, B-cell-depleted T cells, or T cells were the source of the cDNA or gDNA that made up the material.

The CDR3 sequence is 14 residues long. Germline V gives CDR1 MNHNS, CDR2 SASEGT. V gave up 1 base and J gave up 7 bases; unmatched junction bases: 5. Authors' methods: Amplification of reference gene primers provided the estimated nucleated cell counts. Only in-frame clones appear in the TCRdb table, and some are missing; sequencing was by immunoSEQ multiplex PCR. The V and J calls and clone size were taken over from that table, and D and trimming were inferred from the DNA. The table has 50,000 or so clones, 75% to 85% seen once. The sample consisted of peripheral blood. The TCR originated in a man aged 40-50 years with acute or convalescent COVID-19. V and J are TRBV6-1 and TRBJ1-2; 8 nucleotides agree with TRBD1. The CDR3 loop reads CASSEGAGGRGYTF. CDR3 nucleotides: TGTGCCAGCAGTGAAGGCGCAGGGGGCCGTGGCTACACCTTC.